This T cell receptor beta chain comes out of a study of cytomegalovirus exposure and HLA in healthy donors. Background on the study: Early on, a data release was issued that held 85 million to 95 million unique TCRs from HLA-typed donors.

The CDR3 is made up of 13 amino acids. Per germline, CDR1 GTSNPN and CDR2 SVGIG (reference sequence). V was pared by 2 bases and J by 2 bases, with 9 bases between. Study results and caveats: TCR beta V- and J-gene trimming was later associated with a missense DCLRE1C variant. Apparent HLA restriction characterized most CMV-associated TCR beta chains in a later analysis. As was reported, the HLA-A and HLA-B alleles of most subjects were accurately predicted from TCR beta sequences.

Notes on this clone: Its antigen is not known.

Use of 60 Vbeta and 13 Jbeta primers characterized the PCR. The assay was immunoSEQ multiplex PCR, and TCRdb's table has in-frame clones only and misses some. Of roughly 100,000 clones listed, approximately 64% are singletons. The specimen sequenced was PBMCs. The receptor comes from a woman in her forties or fifties in good health and CMV-seronegative. The chain carries TRBV30 and TRBJ1-2; D call uncertain. The CDR3 bases are TGTGCCTGGAGTTCTGACGGGAACTATGGCTACACCTTC. This sequence encodes CAWSSDGNYGYTF.